Detailed here is one T cell receptor beta chain. In the study's own analysis: Researchers report that nucleated cell counts were estimated from reference gene primer amplification. The protocol was immunoSEQ multiplex PCR, while the TCRdb copy is restricted to in-frame clones and leaves out a portion. V, J and clone size are taken as reported in that table, and D and trimming were inferred from the DNA itself. The sample lists approximately 200,000 clones, under 85% seen once, with less than 2% in the top ten. These data come from a study of blood T cell repertoires in COVID-19. Study summary: COVID-19 samples collected from the United States, Italy and Spain covered acute and convalescent phases. T cells, B-cell-depleted T cells, or PBMCs supplied cDNA or gDNA.

Self-reported history from a screening survey and questionnaire set each donor's cohort. CDR3 size: 13 residues. Trimming shortened V by 5 bases and J by 5 bases, and 10 bases separated the two germline ends. Germline V gene lookup returns CDR1 MNHEY and CDR2 SVGEGT. The receptor was isolated from a man in his fifties or sixties who had recovered from COVID-19. Input material: PBMCs or T cells enriched from blood (not recorded which). The chain links TRBV6-2 or TRBV6-3 to TRBJ2-1, with D uncertain. The CDR3 protein is CASSKQANNEQFF. The CDR3 region has the DNA TGTGCCAGCAGTAAACAAGCGAACAATGAGCAGTTCTTC.